This T cell receptor beta chain emerged from a study of blood T cell repertoires in COVID-19. Across the study: Acute-phase and convalescent COVID-19 samples originated in the United States, Italy and Spain.

Assay used: immunoSEQ multiplex PCR; TCRdb lists only in-frame clones, some missing. The sample carries 150,000 or so clones, 86% recorded once. Losses at the gene ends were 5 bases for V and 1 base for J; bases not matched to a gene: 6. CDR3 size: 15 residues. From germline, CDR1 is SGHTA and CDR2 FQGNSA. Sequencing was done on a sample of peripheral blood. This sequence was found in a woman aged 55-69 years with acute or convalescent COVID-19. The V call is TRBV7-2, the J call TRBJ2-3, with 7 nucleotides matching TRBD1. CDR3 in amino acids: CASSPGQAGTDTQYF. The CDR3 DNA is TGTGCCAGCAGCCCTGGACAGGCGGGCACAGATACGCAGTATTTT. The full variable domain, in which reference TRBV7-2 and TRBJ2-3 provide the parts outside the CDR3, is GAGVSQSPSNKVTEKGKDVELRCDPISGHTALYWYRQSLGQGLEFLIYFQGNSAPDKSGLPSDRFSAERTGGSVSTLTIQRTQQEDSAVYLCASSPGQAGTDTQYFGPGTRLTVL.